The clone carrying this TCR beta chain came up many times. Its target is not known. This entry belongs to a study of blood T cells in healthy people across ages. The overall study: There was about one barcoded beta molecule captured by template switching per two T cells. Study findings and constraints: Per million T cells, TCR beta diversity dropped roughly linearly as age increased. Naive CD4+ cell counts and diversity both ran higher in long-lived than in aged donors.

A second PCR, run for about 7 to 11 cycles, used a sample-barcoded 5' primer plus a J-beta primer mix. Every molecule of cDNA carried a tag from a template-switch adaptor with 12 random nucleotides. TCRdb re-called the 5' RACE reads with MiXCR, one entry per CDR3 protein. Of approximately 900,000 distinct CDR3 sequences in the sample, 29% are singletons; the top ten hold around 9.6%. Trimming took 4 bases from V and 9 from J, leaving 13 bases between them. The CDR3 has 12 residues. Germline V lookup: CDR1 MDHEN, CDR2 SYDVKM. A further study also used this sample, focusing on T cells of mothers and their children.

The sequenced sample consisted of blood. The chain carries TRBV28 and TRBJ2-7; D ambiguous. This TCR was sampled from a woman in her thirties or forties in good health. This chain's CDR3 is CASSSDPRRQYF. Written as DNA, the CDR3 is TGTGCCAGCAGTTCTGACCCCCGTAGGCAGTACTTC. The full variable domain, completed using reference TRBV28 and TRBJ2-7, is DVKVTQSSRYLVKRTGEKVFLECVQDMDHENMFWYRQDPGLGLRLIYFSYDVKMKEKGDIPEGYSVSREKKERFSLILESASTNQTSMYLCASSSDPRRQYFGPGTRLTVT.